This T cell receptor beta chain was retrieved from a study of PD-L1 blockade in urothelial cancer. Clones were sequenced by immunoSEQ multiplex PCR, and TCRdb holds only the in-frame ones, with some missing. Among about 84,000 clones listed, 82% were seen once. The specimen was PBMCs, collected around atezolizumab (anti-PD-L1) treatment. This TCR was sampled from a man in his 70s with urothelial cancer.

The CDR3 reads CASSHPPREVNEQYF. Here the CDR3 DNA reads TGCGCCAGCAGTCATCCGCCCAGGGAGGTTAACGAGCAGTACTTC. V and J are TRBV23-1 and TRBJ2-7, with D perhaps TRBD2 (6 bases). TRBV23-1 is reported as an ORF; its role is uncertain. The CDR3 spans 15 residues. V was clipped by 3 bases and J by 5 bases, with 17 bases between them.